These T cell receptor beta chains were read from a single sample in a study of shared clonotypes between healthy human individuals. Using immunoSEQ multiplex PCR, the repertoire was profiled, and TCRdb retains in-frame clones only, with some absent. The sample has about 1.1 million clones, 77% seen once. The sequenced material came from memory CD4+ T cells from PBMCs. These receptors were obtained from a man aged 18 to 30 in good health. Some clones in this sample may be carry-over from other donors' samples. Each CDR3 is given with its conserved first and last residue. Each record gives: D gene, J gene, clone size, V gene, CDR3 DNA, CDR3 protein. A D gene is named only where the DNA matches it firmly. Clone size is shown for a subset of rows, as once, few, many or a class of expanded clone.

D gene: .
J gene: TRBJ2-2
clone size: .
V gene: TRBV5-1
CDR3 DNA: TGCGCCAGCAGCTTCGTGGTAAACACCGGGGAGCTGTTTTTT
CDR3 protein: CASSFVVNTGELFF

D gene: TRBD1
J gene: TRBJ1-1
clone size: .
V gene: TRBV11-2
CDR3 DNA: TGTGCCAGCAACCAGGCCAGGACAGGGAATACCGGGCGCGCTGAAGCTTTCTTT
CDR3 protein: CASNQARTGNTGRAEAFF

D gene: TRBD2
J gene: TRBJ2-7
clone size: .
V gene: TRBV7-6
CDR3 DNA: TGTGCCAGCAGACCTTCCACTAGCGGCTACGAGCAGTACTTC
CDR3 protein: CASRPSTSGYEQYF

D gene: .
J gene: TRBJ2-2
clone size: .
V gene: TRBV7-3
CDR3 DNA: TGTGCCAGCAGCGATTACGTCACCGGGGAGCTGTTTTTT
CDR3 protein: CASSDYVTGELFF

D gene: TRBD1
J gene: TRBJ1-1
clone size: .
V gene: TRBV7-9
CDR3 DNA: TGTGCCAGCAGCATGATTCAGGGGGCAACTGAAGCTTTCTTT
CDR3 protein: CASSMIQGATEAFF

D gene: .
J gene: TRBJ2-7
clone size: .
V gene: TRBV25-1
CDR3 DNA: TGTGCCAGCAAGGGACACAGGACCTACGAGCAGTACTTC
CDR3 protein: CASKGHRTYEQYF

D gene: TRBD2
J gene: TRBJ2-1
clone size: .
V gene: TRBV9
CDR3 DNA: TGTGCCAGCAGCCCCGAGGCTAGCGGGAGCCACAGGGAGCAGTTCTTC
CDR3 protein: CASSPEASGSHREQFF

D gene: TRBD2
J gene: TRBJ2-1
clone size: .
V gene: TRBV2
CDR3 DNA: TGTGCCAGCACCATGACTAGCGGGACGAATGAGCAGTTCTTC
CDR3 protein: CASTMTSGTNEQFF

D gene: .
J gene: TRBJ2-7
clone size: .
V gene: TRBV9
CDR3 DNA: TGTGCCAGCAGCGTAGATTTTAATGATTTCAGCGTGTACTTC
CDR3 protein: CASSVDFNDFSVYF

D gene: TRBD1
J gene: TRBJ1-2
clone size: few
V gene: TRBV28
CDR3 DNA: TGTGCCAGCAGTCCAAAGGACAGGGACTATGGCTACACCTTC
CDR3 protein: CASSPKDRDYGYTF

D gene: .
J gene: TRBJ1-1
clone size: .
V gene: TRBV7-9
CDR3 DNA: TGTGCCAGCAGCCGGATGAACAAAGGACAGACGAACACTGAAGCTTTCTTT
CDR3 protein: CASSRMNKGQTNTEAFF

D gene: TRBD1
J gene: TRBJ2-5
clone size: .
V gene: TRBV5-1
CDR3 DNA: TGCGCCAGCAGCTTGGCCGGACAGGACGGAGAGACCCAGTACTTC
CDR3 protein: CASSLAGQDGETQYF

D gene: .
J gene: TRBJ2-1
clone size: .
V gene: TRBV14
CDR3 DNA: TGTGCCAGCAGCCAGATCCTGTACAATGAGCAGTTCTTC
CDR3 protein: CASSQILYNEQFF

D gene: TRBD2
J gene: TRBJ2-2
clone size: .
V gene: TRBV11-3
CDR3 DNA: TGTGCCAGCAGCTCGGGGGGTTTGACCGGGGAGCTGTTTTTT
CDR3 protein: CASSSGGLTGELFF

D gene: TRBD1
J gene: TRBJ1-5
clone size: .
V gene: TRBV28
CDR3 DNA: TGTGCCAGCCAGGGACAGTCAGTCAATAGCAATCAGCCCCAGCATTTT
CDR3 protein: CASQGQSVNSNQPQHF

D gene: .
J gene: TRBJ2-7
clone size: .
V gene: TRBV11-2
CDR3 DNA: TGTGCCAGCAAAGGACAGCACTCCTCCTACGAGCAGTACTTC
CDR3 protein: CASKGQHSSYEQYF

D gene: .
J gene: TRBJ2-1
clone size: .
V gene: TRBV2
CDR3 DNA: TGTGCCAGCAGTGAAGCTACAGCCATCAATGAGCAGTTCTTC
CDR3 protein: CASSEATAINEQFF

D gene: TRBD1
J gene: TRBJ2-7
clone size: .
V gene: TRBV29-1
CDR3 DNA: TGCAGCGTCGGGACAGGGATACTCTACGAGCAGTACTTC
CDR3 protein: CSVGTGILYEQYF

D gene: .
J gene: TRBJ1-6
clone size: .
V gene: TRBV27
CDR3 DNA: TGTGCCAGCAGCTCGGGAAATTCACCCCTCCACTTT
CDR3 protein: CASSSGNSPLHF

D gene: TRBD1
J gene: TRBJ2-7
clone size: .
V gene: TRBV5-4
CDR3 DNA: TGTGCCAGCAGCTGGGGTGGGACAGGGGATCTTCGGGAGCAGTACTTC
CDR3 protein: CASSWGGTGDLREQYF

D gene: .
J gene: TRBJ2-3
clone size: once
V gene: TRBV6-1
CDR3 DNA: TGTGCCAGCAGTGGAACCGTTTGGGATACGCAGTATTTT
CDR3 protein: CASSGTVWDTQYF

D gene: TRBD2
J gene: TRBJ2-1
clone size: .
V gene: TRBV9
CDR3 DNA: TGTGCCAGCAGCGTAGCTCCGCTAGCGGGGAATGAGCAGTTCTTC
CDR3 protein: CASSVAPLAGNEQFF

D gene: TRBD2
J gene: TRBJ2-5
clone size: .
V gene: TRBV2
CDR3 DNA: TGTGCCAGCAGGGCGGGGGGGGCGGAGACCCAGTACTTC
CDR3 protein: CASRAGGAETQYF

D gene: .
J gene: TRBJ1-5
clone size: .
V gene: TRBV7-9
CDR3 DNA: TGTGCCAGCAGCTTAGGGCAGGGGCTAACCGGCAATCAGCCCCAGCATTTT
CDR3 protein: CASSLGQGLTGNQPQHF

D gene: .
J gene: TRBJ1-5
clone size: .
V gene: TRBV2
CDR3 DNA: TGTGCCAGCAGACCAGGACAAGGGAGCGGGAATCAGCCCCAGCATTTT
CDR3 protein: CASRPGQGSGNQPQHF

D gene: .
J gene: TRBJ1-1
clone size: .
V gene: TRBV5-1
CDR3 DNA: TGCGCCAGCAGCTTGGCACAGGGAAGTGCTGAAGCTTTCTTT
CDR3 protein: CASSLAQGSAEAFF